The 20 T cell receptor beta chains in this list originate from one sample, sequenced in a study of T cells in Graves' hyperthyroidism and ophthalmopathy. From RNA transcripts, TCR beta CDR3 regions were amplified. The TCR CDR3 first-round RT-PCR relied on the HTBI primer set. TCRdb re-derived calls from the multiplex PCR reads in MiXCR, one entry per CDR3 protein. The sample carries 550,000 to 800,000 distinct CDR3 sequences, approximately 16% recorded once. The specimen sequenced was blood. These receptors originate from a man between 18 and 35 years old with Graves' hyperthyroidism.

This clonotype was counted at least ten times. The V gene is TRBV20-1, the J gene TRBJ2-3, with D hard to call. The CDR3 spans 12 residues. Germline V gene lookup returns CDR1 DFQATT and CDR2 SNEGSKA (reference sequence). V lost 6 bases, J lost 6 bases, and 13 bases lay in between. CDR3 sequence reads: CSAPPTQDTQYF. The CDR3 DNA sequence: TGCAGTGCCCCGCCGACCCAGGATACGCAGTATTTT.

Comment on this clonotype: A much larger clone differs by one base, so this may be a read error. This chain links TRBV29-1 with TRBJ2-3; D remains unclear. This CDR3 contains 10 residues. V was trimmed by 5 bases and J by 4 bases, leaving 4 bases between them. Germline-derived CDR1 and CDR2 are SQVTM and ANQGSEA. The CDR3 here is CSVKADTQYF. CDR3 DNA sequence: TGCAGCGTTAAAGCAGATACGCAGTATTTT.

The J gene is TRBJ2-7, the V gene TRBV12-3 or TRBV12-4; D assignment may be TRBD1 or TRBD2 (5 bases each). V was pared by 6 bases and J by 3 bases, with 15 bases between. The CDR3 runs to 14 residues. The CDR3 loop is CASSPVGTRYEQYF. The CDR3 DNA reads TGTGCCAGCAGCCCTGTCGGGACGCGCTACGAGCAGTACTTC.

The chain employs TRBV9 and TRBJ1-1, with TRBD1 matching 10 bases. The trim removed 3 bases at V and 7 bases at J, leaving 12 bases unmatched. The germline V gene encodes CDR1 SGDLS and CDR2 YYNGEE. The CDR3 runs 16 residues. The CDR3: CASSDLRTGGVNEAFF. The CDR3 region has the DNA TGTGCCAGCAGCGATCTACGGACAGGGGGAGTAAATGAAGCTTTCTTT.

This clonotype was found a few times. The chain uses TRBV28 and TRBJ2-6; D is ambiguous. V shed 2 bases and J shed 0 bases, with 5 bases lying between them. This CDR3 contains 15 residues. CDR1 is MDHEN, CDR2 SYDVKM, per germline. Here the CDR3 reads CASSLRHSGANVLTF. In DNA, the CDR3 is TGTGCCAGCAGTTTACGGCACTCTGGGGCCAACGTCCTGACTTTC.

This clonotype was observed many times. The genes are TRBV20-1 and TRBJ2-5; 8 bases fit TRBD2. Germline-derived CDR1 and CDR2 are DFQATT and SNEGSKA (reference sequence). This CDR3 has 15 residues. V dropped 1 base and J dropped 1; count of bases not matched to a gene: 5. The CDR3 region is CSARVGGRLQETQYF. The DNA for the CDR3 is TGCAGTGCTAGAGTTGGCGGGAGGCTCCAAGAGACCCAGTACTTC.

The rearrangement uses TRBV27 and TRBJ2-7, with D possibly TRBD1 on 6 matching bases. V lost 4 bases, J lost 6 bases, and 19 bases lay in between. The CDR3 runs to 15 residues. Germline CDR1 reads MNHEY; CDR2 reads SMNVEV (reference sequence). CDR3 in amino acids: CASSSPGQWRFEQYF. The CDR3, as DNA: TGTGCCAGCAGTTCACCCGGACAGTGGCGGTTCGAGCAGTACTTC.

This clonotype came up many times. The CDR3: CASSFTENTGELFF. The CDR3 DNA is TGTGCCAGCAGCTTTACAGAGAACACCGGGGAGCTGTTTTTT. The chain joins TRBV11-2 to TRBJ2-2; unclear D gene. The CDR3 loop spans 14 amino acids. CDR1 SGHAT and CDR2 FQNNGV come from the germline V gene. Trimming cost V 3 bases and J 1 base, with 6 bases left between them.

This clonotype occurred a few times. This rearrangement joins TRBV4-1 to TRBJ2-7; 12 nucleotides match TRBD1. The CDR3 contains 15 residues. In germline, CDR1 is MGHRA, CDR2 YSYEKL. V shed 4 bases and J 5 bases; nucleotides not matched to a gene: 6. CDR3 DNA: TGCGCCAGCAGCCCTTCCGGGACAGGGGGCGACGAGCAGTACTTC. As protein: CASSPSGTGGDEQYF.

This clonotype was seen ten or more times. The rearrangement joins TRBV28 to TRBJ2-7, with TRBD2 matching over 8 bases. This CDR3 is built from 22 residues. Per germline, CDR1 MDHEN and CDR2 SYDVKM. Trimming removed 2 bases from V and 3 bases from J; junction bases left unmatched: 27. CDR3 DNA sequence: TGTGCCAGCAGTTTAACTTTGGTATCTGTGAGAAAACGGGAGGGCCGCGTCTACGAGCAGTACTTC. This codes for CASSLTLVSVRKREGRVYEQYF.

This clonotype has a handful of counts. The chain is built from TRBV19 and TRBJ1-5; D is unclear. V was cut by 3 bases and J by 2 bases, with 11 bases left in between. The CDR3 extends over 15 amino acids. Looked up from germline, CDR1 is LNHDA and CDR2 is SQIVND (reference sequence). CDR3 protein: CASSISGSGNQPQHF. The CDR3 DNA follows: TGTGCCAGTAGTATTTCGGGGTCGGGCAATCAGCCCCAGCATTTT.

This clonotype was found many times. The chain carries TRBV6-6 and TRBJ2-2; 7 bases fit TRBD1. The J segment lost 2 bases and the V segment lost 2 bases, leaving 2 bases of the junction unmatched. The CDR3 sequence is 15 residues long. The V gene's germline CDR1 is MNHNY and CDR2 SVGAGI (reference sequence). The CDR3 is CASSYTGANTGELFF. In DNA, the CDR3 is TGTGCCAGCAGTTACACAGGGGCAAACACCGGGGAGCTGTTTTTT.

This chain uses TRBV19 with TRBJ2-7; D call uncertain. The germline V gene has CDR1 LNHDA and CDR2 SQIVND (reference sequence). The CDR3 runs 16 residues. The V end was cut by 2 bases, the J end by 7 bases, with 21 bases between. The CDR3 protein is CASSIKSGPSVLEQYF. As DNA, the CDR3 is TGTGCCAGTAGTATAAAATCCGGGCCCTCTGTTTTAGAGCAGTACTTC.

This clonotype occurred many times. The rearrangement links TRBV7-9 to TRBJ2-1; D tentatively reads TRBD1 or TRBD2 (5 bases each). The CDR3 contains 17 residues. The ends were cut back, 0 bases at V and 9 bases at J, with 21 bases in the middle. The V gene's germline CDR1 is SEHNR and CDR2 FQNEAQ (reference sequence). The CDR3 here is CASSLARDLGAGSEQFF. The DNA for the CDR3 is TGTGCCAGCAGCTTAGCCCGGGACCTTGGCGCCGGCTCTGAGCAGTTCTTC. The variable domain in full, with the rest retrieved from reference TRBV7-9 and TRBJ2-1, is DTGVSQNPRHKITKRGQNVTFRCDPISEHNRLYWYRQTLGQGPEFLTYFQNEAQLEKSRLLSDRFSAERPKGSFSTLEIQRTEQGDSAMYLCASSLARDLGAGSEQFFGPGTRLTVL.

The V call is TRBV7-3, the J call TRBJ2-1; D ambiguous. The CDR3 has 12 residues. Germline CDR1 and CDR2: SGHTA and FQGTGA. The V end was cut by 2 bases, the J end by 11 bases, with 10 bases between. CDR3: CASSLQRSQQFF. CDR3 in DNA: TGTGCCAGCAGCTTACAAAGGAGCCAGCAGTTCTTC. Together with reference TRBV7-3 and TRBJ2-1, the CDR3 gives the full variable domain: GAGVSQTPSNKVTEKGKYVELRCDPISGHTALYWYRQSLGQGPEFLIYFQGTGAADDSGLPNDRFFAVRPEGSVSTLKIQRTERGDSAVYLCASSLQRSQQFFGPGTRLTVL.

The rearrangement uses TRBV4-3 and TRBJ2-1; 8 bases are a match to TRBD2. With V trimmed by 1 base and J by 6 bases, 5 bases remained unmatched. Germline V gives CDR1 LGHNA, CDR2 YSLEER. This CDR3 is built from 15 residues. CDR3 in amino acids: CASSQVGLAGNEQFF. CDR3 nucleotide sequence: TGCGCCAGCAGCCAAGTAGGACTAGCAGGCAATGAGCAGTTCTTC.

This clonotype occurred many times. The gene calls are TRBV15 and TRBJ2-1, with a possible D match to TRBD2 (6 bases). CDR1 LNHNV and CDR2 YYDKDF come from the germline V gene (reference sequence). V lost 0 bases and J lost 8, with 14 bases in between. The CDR3 covers 15 residues. DNA for the CDR3: TGTGCCACCAGCAGAGAGCCGGGAGAGGCTGATGAGCAGTTCTTC. The encoded protein is CATSREPGEADEQFF. Full variable domain (rest looked up from reference TRBV15 and TRBJ2-1): DAMVIQNPRYQVTQFGKPVTLSCSQTLNHNVMYWYQQKSSQAPKLLFHYYDKDFNNEADTPDNFQSRRPNTSFCFLDIRSPGLGDTAMYLCATSREPGEADEQFFGPGTRLTVL.

This chain connects TRBV6-1 to TRBJ1-5; 7 bases align to TRBD1. V lost 9 bases and J lost 3; bases outside the gene matches: 8. This CDR3 has 14 residues. Germline lookup yields CDR1 MNHNS and CDR2 SASEGT. Here the CDR3 reads CASRGQVDNQPQHF. The CDR3 DNA is TGTGCCAGTAGAGGACAGGTTGACAATCAGCCCCAGCATTTT.

The CDR3: CASSLVSHDEAFF. The CDR3 region has the DNA TGTGCCAGCAGCTTAGTATCGCACGACGAAGCTTTCTTT. This chain connects TRBV7-9 to TRBJ1-1; D uncertain. This CDR3 comprises 13 residues. Germline CDR1 is SEHNR and CDR2 is FQNEAQ (reference sequence). With 1 base removed from V and 8 bases from J, the gap between germline ends came to 11 bases.

The chain carries TRBV27 and TRBJ2-1; the D gene could be TRBD1 or TRBD2 (5 bases each). The CDR3 sequence is 14 residues long. The ends were cut back, 6 bases at V and 4 bases at J, with 13 bases in the middle. Germline V CDR1 and CDR2: MNHEY, SMNVEV (reference sequence). The CDR3 loop is CASRPMGVYNEQFF. The CDR3 DNA reads as TGTGCCAGCAGACCGATGGGGGTGTACAATGAGCAGTTCTTC.